This T cell receptor (beta chain) emerged from a study of T cell repertoires in cytomegalovirus infection. Looking at the study overall: It was recently identified HLA-C-restricted and well-studied HLA-B-restricted CMV epitopes that the study used. It was the public TCR beta signatures that indicated both CMV infection and matching HLA type.

From the reads, TCRdb called clonotypes with MiXCR, one entry per CDR3 protein. The data contain approximately 910,000 distinct CDR3 sequences, roughly 30% of them singletons. Study-wide results and limits: In two of eight donors, the top clonotype was HLA-C-restricted CMV-specific. Cumulative public TCR beta family frequency identified CMV carriers with the relevant HLA.

With respect to this clonotype: Its antigen is not known.

Sequencing used cultured CD8+ T cells from PBMCs, obtained from culture after CMV antigen stimulation. The sequence derives from a human donor in good health (CMV status not recorded). Some clones in this sample may be carry-over from other donors' samples.

CDR3 sequence: CASSLTGQGFSSYNSPLHF. The CDR3 DNA is TGTGCCAGCAGCTTAACGGGACAGGGGTTTAGCTCCTATAATTCACCCCTCCACTTT. V usage is TRBV11-2 and J usage is TRBJ1-6; 10 bases are shared with TRBD1. The CDR3 has 19 residues. Germline CDR1 and CDR2: SGHAT and FQNNGV. V dropped 2 bases and J dropped 0; count of bases not matched to a gene: 7.